A selection of T cell receptor beta chains follows, all from one sample in a study of OX40 agonist ivuxolimab in advanced cancers. Libraries were prepared by immunoSEQ multiplex PCR; TCRdb keeps only in-frame clonotypes and omits some of them. This sample has around 80,000 clones, with approximately 90% found just once. The sequencing used CD4+ or CD8+ T cells sorted from blood, collected in a trial of the OX40 agonist ivuxolimab. The source of these receptors is an adult with an advanced solid tumor such as melanoma, head and neck, liver or kidney cancer. The CDR3 runs from the conserved cysteine through the conserved F or W. The D gene is left open where the match is weak. Some rows have no size entry. The others give once, few or many, or a class for an expanded clone.

>NA|TRBV6-6|NA|15|TRBJ1-2
CASSYSRDTSYGYTF
TGTGCCAGCAGTTACTCGAGGGATACTAGCTATGGCTACACCTTC
>NA|TRBV29-1|NA|12|TRBJ2-7
CSFSTSGVEQYF
TGCAGCTTTTCGACCTCTGGGGTCGAGCAGTACTTC
>TRBD1|TRBV27|once|15|TRBJ2-2
CASSPGQGRTGELFF
TGTGCCAGCAGTCCCGGACAGGGAAGGACCGGGGAGCTGTTTTTT
>NA|TRBV5-5|NA|15|TRBJ2-5
CASSWTAGVQETQYF
TGTGCCAGCAGTTGGACAGCCGGTGTACAAGAGACCCAGTACTTC
>NA|TRBV7-3|NA|13|TRBJ1-1
CASSLSANTEAFF
TGTGCCAGCAGCTTGTCGGCGAACACTGAAGCTTTCTTT
>NA|TRBV7-2|NA|13|TRBJ1-1
CASSLVSPTEAFF
TGTGCCAGCAGCTTAGTCTCTCCCACGGAAGCTTTCTTT
>NA|TRBV19|NA|15|TRBJ2-2
CASSPPGLWTGELFF
TGTGCCAGTAGTCCCCCGGGGCTGTGGACCGGGGAGCTGTTTTTT
>TRBD1|TRBV19|NA|14|TRBJ1-5
CASSMTGVGQPQHF
TGTGCCAGTAGTATGACAGGGGTAGGTCAGCCCCAGCATTTT
>NA|TRBV2|NA|19|TRBJ2-1
CASSDPARPASVAYNEQFF
TGTGCCAGCAGTGATCCGGCCCGTCCGGCTAGCGTGGCCTACAATGAGCAGTTCTTC
>NA|TRBV7-2|NA|14|TRBJ2-1
CASTGPISYNEQFF
TGTGCCAGTACGGGACCGATCTCCTACAATGAGCAGTTCTTC
>NA|TRBV5-1|NA|15|TRBJ2-6
CASSLGGSGANVLTF
TGCGCCAGCAGCTTGGGAGGTTCTGGGGCCAACGTCCTGACTTTC
>NA|TRBV14|NA|13|TRBJ1-6
CASSQVGHSPLHF
TGTGCCAGCAGCCAAGTTGGCCATTCACCCCTCCACTTT
>NA|TRBV4-1|NA|13|TRBJ2-3
CASSQGVPDTQYF
TGCGCCAGCAGCCAAGGGGTCCCCGATACGCAGTATTTT
>NA|TRBV18|NA|12|TRBJ1-2
CASSPEAYGYTF
TGTGCCAGCTCACCAGAGGCCTACGGCTACACCTTC
>NA|TRBV2|once|12|TRBJ1-4
CACATYNEKLFF
TGTGCCTGTGCGACTTATAATGAAAAACTGTTTTTT
>NA|TRBV19|NA|15|TRBJ1-1
CASSISHRGNSEAFF
TGTGCCAGTAGTATATCCCATCGAGGGAATAGTGAAGCTTTCTTT
>NA|TRBV19|NA|16|TRBJ2-5
CASSISGPRSPETQYF
TGTGCCAGTAGTATTTCGGGTCCTAGAAGCCCAGAGACCCAGTACTTC
>TRBD1|TRBV18|NA|14|TRBJ2-3
CASSQTGITDTQYF
TGTGCCAGCTCGCAGACAGGGATCACAGATACGCAGTATTTT
>NA|TRBV7-9|NA|12|TRBJ2-2
CASSTGTGELFF
TGTGCCAGCAGCACCGGGACCGGGGAGCTGTTTTTT
>NA|TRBV27|NA|14|TRBJ1-5
CASRPRQINQPQHF
TGTGCCAGCAGACCACGACAGATTAATCAGCCCCAGCATTTT
>TRBD1|TRBV5-6|NA|18|TRBJ1-1
CASSSAQGFRFWTTEAFF
TGTGCCAGCAGCTCGGCACAGGGGTTCCGTTTTTGGACCACTGAAGCTTTCTTT
>TRBD1|TRBV11-1|NA|15|TRBJ2-1
CASSLGTGVYNEQFF
TGTGCCAGCAGCTTAGGGACAGGGGTTTACAATGAGCAGTTCTTC
>TRBD2|TRBV7-3|NA|17|TRBJ2-2
CASSLRASGTRTGELFF
TGTGCCAGCAGCTTAAGGGCTAGCGGGACGAGGACCGGGGAGCTGTTTTTT
>NA|TRBV7-2|NA|18|TRBJ2-7
CASSLGGRLAGEFYEQYF
TGTGCCAGCAGCTTAGGAGGGCGGCTAGCAGGGGAGTTCTACGAGCAGTACTTC
>TRBD1|TRBV28|NA|14|TRBJ1-1
CASKAGGADTEAFF
TGTGCCAGCAAGGCAGGGGGCGCCGACACTGAAGCTTTCTTT
>TRBD1|TRBV6-1|NA|15|TRBJ1-5
CASIPPGQGHQPQHF
TGTGCCAGCATCCCCCCGGGACAGGGGCATCAGCCCCAGCATTTT
>NA|TRBV27|NA|10|TRBJ2-3
CASGTDTQYF
TGTGCCAGCGGCACAGATACGCAGTATTTT
>NA|TRBV5-1|NA|15|TRBJ1-1
CASSLEPASNTEAFF
TGCGCCAGCAGCTTGGAACCTGCGAGTAACACTGAAGCTTTCTTT
>TRBD2|TRBV5-1|NA|17|TRBJ2-5
CASSLGLAGGLQETQYF
TGCGCCAGCAGCCTGGGACTAGCGGGGGGTCTCCAAGAGACCCAGTACTTC
>NA|TRBV7-2|NA|15|TRBJ1-4
CASSLVSGLEEKLFF
TGTGCCAGCAGCTTAGTGTCAGGGTTGGAGGAAAAACTGTTTTTT